This T cell receptor (beta chain) is from a study of blood T cell repertoires in COVID-19. The table came from immunoSEQ multiplex PCR; TCRdb's copy has only in-frame clones and leaves some out. There are roughly 150,000 clones in the sample; approximately 91% occur only once, and about 2.3% lies in the top ten. This CDR3 spans 14 amino acids. The V and J ends lost 7 bases and 8 bases, in that order; junction bases with no gene match: 8. Germline V gives CDR1 LNHDA, CDR2 SQIVND (reference sequence). This receptor was identified in a man aged 18 to 30 with acute or convalescent COVID-19. The chain joins TRBV19 to TRBJ1-6; 7 positions match TRBD1. Source material: peripheral blood. The CDR3 DNA follows: TGTGCCAGTAAACCTGGGACAGCACATTCACCCCTCCACTTT. Translated: CASKPGTAHSPLHF.